The rows below give T cell receptor beta chains drawn from one sample of a study of blood T cell repertoires in COVID-19. The method was immunoSEQ multiplex PCR; TCRdb's version includes in-frame clones alone and lacks a portion of them. This sample yields about 280,000 clones, of which 80% to 90% are seen a single time; approximately 3% belongs to the top ten. Sequencing used peripheral blood. All receptors derive from a woman in her 30s with active or convalescent COVID-19. CDR3s include the opening cysteine and the closing phenylalanine or tryptophan. Fields, in order: J gene, clone size, D gene, V gene, CDR3 DNA, CDR3 protein. D genes are given only for firm matches. Rows give clone size only sometimes, using once, few, many, or a class for an expanded clone.

TRBJ1-1	NA	NA	TRBV4-1	TGCGCCAGCAGCCATGTAGGGGTTTTCATGAACACTGAAGCTTTCTTT	CASSHVGVFMNTEAFF
TRBJ2-5	NA	TRBD1	TRBV7-2	TGTGCCAGCAGCTTTGGACAGGACTTCCAAGAGACCCAGTACTTC	CASSFGQDFQETQYF
TRBJ2-7	NA	NA	TRBV20-1	TGCAGTGCTAGTAACCGGGATAAAACCTACGAGCAGTACTTC	CSASNRDKTYEQYF
TRBJ2-2	NA	NA	TRBV2	TGTGCCAGCAGTGTGGGCAGGAACACCGGGGAGCTGTTTTTT	CASSVGRNTGELFF
TRBJ1-5	NA	NA	TRBV5-1	TGCGCCAGCAGCTTGGTTCCAGGGCAAGGCAATCAGCCCCAGCATTTT	CASSLVPGQGNQPQHF
TRBJ2-1	NA	TRBD2	TRBV5-1	TGCGCCAGCAGCGGCGGACTAGCGGGGGGGCGAAATGAGCAGTTCTTC	CASSGGLAGGRNEQFF
TRBJ2-5	NA	NA	TRBV24-1	TGTGCCACCAGTGAACGGACAGTACAAGAGACCCAGTACTTC	CATSERTVQETQYF
TRBJ2-2	NA	TRBD1	TRBV9	TGTGCCAGCAGCGCGGAACCGGGACAGGCCCGCGGTGGGGCCAACACCGGGGAGCTGTTTTTT	CASSAEPGQARGGANTGELFF
TRBJ2-1	NA	TRBD2	TRBV2	TGTGCCAGCCACGGGACTAGCGGCTACAATGAGCAGTTCTTC	CASHGTSGYNEQFF
TRBJ2-1	NA	TRBD2	TRBV9	TGTGCCAGCAGCGGAACTAGCGGGGGGAGTGATGAGCAGTTCTTC	CASSGTSGGSDEQFF
TRBJ2-3	NA	TRBD2	TRBV5-1	TGCGCCAGCAGCGTGACTAGCGGTACAGATACGCAGTATTTT	CASSVTSGTDTQYF
TRBJ2-3	NA	TRBD2	TRBV9	TGTGCCAGCAGCACACCTCGCCGGGGGGACGCTAGCACAGATACGCAGTATTTT	CASSTPRRGDASTDTQYF
TRBJ2-3	NA	TRBD2	TRBV5-1	TGCGCCAGCAGCTCTAGCGGGGGGGCCCGCACAGATACGCAGTATTTT	CASSSSGGARTDTQYF
TRBJ1-5	NA	TRBD1	TRBV4-3	TGCGCCAGCAGCTCGACAGGGGACGGCAATCAGCCCCAGCATTTT	CASSSTGDGNQPQHF
TRBJ1-5	many	TRBD1	TRBV2	TGTGCCAGCTCCGGACAGGAAAATCAGCCCCAGCATTTT	CASSGQENQPQHF
TRBJ2-7	NA	TRBD2	TRBV7-2	TGTGCCAGCAGCCGCGGACTAGCGGGGGGCGAGGGGGAGCAGTACTTC	CASSRGLAGGEGEQYF
TRBJ2-7	NA	NA	TRBV5-8	TGTGCCAGCTCGCGGGACCGATACTACGAGCAGTACTTC	CASSRDRYYEQYF
TRBJ2-1	NA	NA	TRBV19	TGTGCCAGTAGTATTAGCTGGGGGCCGTACAATGAGCAGTTCTTC	CASSISWGPYNEQFF
TRBJ1-6	NA	NA	TRBV28	TGTGCCAGCAGTTTATTCACAGGACCCCTCCACTTT	CASSLFTGPLHF
TRBJ2-1	once	TRBD2	TRBV7-2	TGTGCCAGCAGCTCAACTCCCCTAGCGGGGGTGGTCGATGAGCAGTTCTTC	CASSSTPLAGVVDEQFF
TRBJ1-5	NA	TRBD1	TRBV4-2	TGTGCCAGCAGCCAAGGGGGACAGTCAAATCAGCCCCAGCATTTT	CASSQGGQSNQPQHF
TRBJ1-2	few	TRBD1	TRBV5-1	TGCGCCAGCAGATGGGACAGGGTGAATGGCTACACCTTC	CASRWDRVNGYTF
TRBJ1-1	once	TRBD1	TRBV16	TGTGCCAGCAGCGGGACAGGCGACACTGAAGCTTTCTTT	CASSGTGDTEAFF
TRBJ2-1	NA	NA	TRBV9	TGTGCCAGCAGCGGCTTAGCGGTCCCCTACAATGAGCAGTTCTTC	CASSGLAVPYNEQFF
TRBJ1-1	NA	NA	TRBV30	TGTGCCTGGAGGCAAGGGCTTCGGGGCACTGAAGCTTTCTTT	CAWRQGLRGTEAFF
TRBJ2-7	NA	NA	TRBV11-2	TGTGCCAGCAGCTTAGATCCGAGGTATGGCGGCTACGAGCAGTACTTC	CASSLDPRYGGYEQYF
TRBJ1-1	NA	NA	TRBV30	TGTGCCTGGACTCAATCAGTCGACACTGAAGCTTTCTTT	CAWTQSVDTEAFF
TRBJ1-1	NA	NA	TRBV30	TGTGCCTGGAGCGGTCGACAGGCCATGAACACTGAAGCTTTCTTT	CAWSGRQAMNTEAFF
TRBJ1-4	NA	NA	TRBV7-9	TGTGCCAGCAGCTTAGGGCAGACTACTTTCGGTGAAAAACTGTTTTTT	CASSLGQTTFGEKLFF
TRBJ1-6	NA	NA	TRBV21-1	TGTGCCAGCAGCGGCTTGACAGTCCATAGCTCCTATAATTCACCCCTCCACTTT	CASSGLTVHSSYNSPLHF
TRBJ1-1	NA	NA	TRBV6-1	TGTGCCAGCAGTGAAACGGGCCAGGGGCGCGGCGCTTTCTTT	CASSETGQGRGAFF
TRBJ2-2	NA	TRBD2	TRBV20-1	TGCAGTGCTAGTTGGCGGGGGAGGAACACCGGGGAGCTGTTTTTT	CSASWRGRNTGELFF
TRBJ1-5	few	NA	TRBV7-2	TGTGCCAGCAGCTTAGGATCTACCAATCAGCCCCAGCATTTT	CASSLGSTNQPQHF
TRBJ1-6	NA	NA	TRBV7-2	TGTGCCAGCAGCCGCGATTCACCCCTCCACTTT	CASSRDSPLHF
TRBJ2-3	NA	NA	TRBV21-1	TGTGCCAGCAAACTCCGTACAGATACGCAGTATTTT	CASKLRTDTQYF
TRBJ1-4	NA	NA	TRBV15	TGTGCCACCAGCGGACTAGGCGGGAAGGGAGAAAAACTGTTTTTT	CATSGLGGKGEKLFF
TRBJ1-2	NA	TRBD1	TRBV7-9	TGTGCCAGCAGCCCACGGACAGGGAAGTATGGCTACACCTTC	CASSPRTGKYGYTF
TRBJ1-1	NA	NA	TRBV30	TGTGCCTGGAGTGGAGGCCTAGGGGACACTGAAGCTTTCTTT	CAWSGGLGDTEAFF
TRBJ1-6	NA	NA	TRBV3-1/TRBV3-2	TGTGCCAGCACCCACTGGAGGAAACCCTCCTATAATTCACCCCTCCACTTT	CASTHWRKPSYNSPLHF
TRBJ2-5	NA	TRBD1	TRBV7-2	TGTGCCAGCAGCTTCAATAAGGGGGCTGGAGAGACCCAGTACTTC	CASSFNKGAGETQYF
TRBJ1-5	NA	TRBD1	TRBV15	TGTGCCACCAGCAGAGCACGGACAGGGTCCCAGCCCCAGCATTTT	CATSRARTGSQPQHF
TRBJ1-2	NA	NA	TRBV28	TGTGCCAGCAGTTTAAGAGGTGTTTATGGCTACACCTTC	CASSLRGVYGYTF
TRBJ1-3	NA	TRBD1	TRBV7-2	TGTGCCAGCAGCCGGACAGGCAACTCTGGAAACACCATATATTTT	CASSRTGNSGNTIYF
TRBJ2-3	NA	NA	TRBV9	TGTGCCAGCAGCGCGGACCCGACAGTTAGCACAGATACGCAGTATTTT	CASSADPTVSTDTQYF
TRBJ1-1	once	NA	TRBV6-2/TRBV6-3	TGTGCCAGCAGTTACCATCGGGGGGGGAACACTGAAGCTTTCTTT	CASSYHRGGNTEAFF
TRBJ1-5	NA	NA	TRBV6-6	TGTGCCAGCAGCCCCGCAGGATACAATCAGCCCCAGCATTTT	CASSPAGYNQPQHF
TRBJ2-1	NA	TRBD1	TRBV5-1	TGCGCCAGCAGCTTAGAGGGGGCCGGGTACAATGAGCAGTTCTTC	CASSLEGAGYNEQFF
TRBJ1-5	NA	NA	TRBV6-1	TGTGCCAGCAGTGAAACCCAGAATCAGCCCCAGCATTTT	CASSETQNQPQHF
TRBJ2-1	many	TRBD2	TRBV7-9	TGTGCCAGCAGCTTATCGCTAGCGGGGGCCTACAATGAGCAGTTCTTC	CASSLSLAGAYNEQFF
TRBJ1-3	NA	NA	TRBV19	TGTGCCAGTAGACAAAGCTCTGGAAACACCATATATTTT	CASRQSSGNTIYF
TRBJ1-2	NA	TRBD1	TRBV18	TGTGCCAGCTCACCACCTGGGACAGTTTATGGCTACACCTTC	CASSPPGTVYGYTF
TRBJ1-2	NA	NA	TRBV28	TGTGCCAGCAGTTTACTCGGGAAGGGATATGGCTACACCTTC	CASSLLGKGYGYTF
TRBJ2-1	NA	NA	TRBV11-2	TGTGCCAGCAGCATGGGACTCCCCCCAGACAATGAGCAGTTCTTC	CASSMGLPPDNEQFF
TRBJ2-1	NA	TRBD2	TRBV5-1	TGCGCCAGCAGTCCCCCAGGGCGGGGGGACCTCAATGAGCAGTTCTTC	CASSPPGRGDLNEQFF
TRBJ2-3	NA	TRBD1	TRBV4-1	TGCGCCAGCAGCCGTGAACAGGGGGCATGGGAGTATTTT	CASSREQGAWEYF